This T cell receptor beta chain was sequenced in a study of human T cells and chemical hapten exposure. The wider study: Read at 6 days, the patch tests placed 0.01% DPC on the upper back. A patient group, mainly female, showed alopecia areata, totalis or universalis.

Time point meaning: patch test 2, 6 weeks after DPC sensitization. Treatment here: therapeutic diphenylcyclopropenone sensitization with weekly scalp DPC. Original analysis: Samples held a median of approximately 96,000 TCRs, range roughly 20,000–750,000. TCRdb re-called the RACE reads through MiXCR, storing one row per CDR3 protein. The V and J calls shown here were made by TCRdb, not taken from the authors' results. The profile covers some 350,000 distinct CDR3 sequences, with under 6.5% appearing a single time and around 5.6% taken by the ten largest. This clonotype was seen repeatedly, ten times or more. The V gene's germline CDR1 is LGHNA and CDR2 YSLEER. V was clipped by 0 bases and J by 2 bases, with 24 bases between them. The CDR3 consists of 20 residues.

The genes are TRBV4-3 and TRBJ2-3, with D possibly being TRBD1 or TRBD2 (6 bases each). Specimen: whole blood, collected in connection with sensitization to the hapten diphenylcyclopropenone (DPC). The clonotype originates from a young woman with alopecia areata. Some clones in this sample may be carry-over from other donors' samples. CDR3 loop: CASSQDRGPYNSFDTDTQYF. CDR3 DNA sequence: TGCGCCAGCAGCCAAGATCGGGGGCCATACAATTCCTTTGACACAGATACGCAGTATTTT.